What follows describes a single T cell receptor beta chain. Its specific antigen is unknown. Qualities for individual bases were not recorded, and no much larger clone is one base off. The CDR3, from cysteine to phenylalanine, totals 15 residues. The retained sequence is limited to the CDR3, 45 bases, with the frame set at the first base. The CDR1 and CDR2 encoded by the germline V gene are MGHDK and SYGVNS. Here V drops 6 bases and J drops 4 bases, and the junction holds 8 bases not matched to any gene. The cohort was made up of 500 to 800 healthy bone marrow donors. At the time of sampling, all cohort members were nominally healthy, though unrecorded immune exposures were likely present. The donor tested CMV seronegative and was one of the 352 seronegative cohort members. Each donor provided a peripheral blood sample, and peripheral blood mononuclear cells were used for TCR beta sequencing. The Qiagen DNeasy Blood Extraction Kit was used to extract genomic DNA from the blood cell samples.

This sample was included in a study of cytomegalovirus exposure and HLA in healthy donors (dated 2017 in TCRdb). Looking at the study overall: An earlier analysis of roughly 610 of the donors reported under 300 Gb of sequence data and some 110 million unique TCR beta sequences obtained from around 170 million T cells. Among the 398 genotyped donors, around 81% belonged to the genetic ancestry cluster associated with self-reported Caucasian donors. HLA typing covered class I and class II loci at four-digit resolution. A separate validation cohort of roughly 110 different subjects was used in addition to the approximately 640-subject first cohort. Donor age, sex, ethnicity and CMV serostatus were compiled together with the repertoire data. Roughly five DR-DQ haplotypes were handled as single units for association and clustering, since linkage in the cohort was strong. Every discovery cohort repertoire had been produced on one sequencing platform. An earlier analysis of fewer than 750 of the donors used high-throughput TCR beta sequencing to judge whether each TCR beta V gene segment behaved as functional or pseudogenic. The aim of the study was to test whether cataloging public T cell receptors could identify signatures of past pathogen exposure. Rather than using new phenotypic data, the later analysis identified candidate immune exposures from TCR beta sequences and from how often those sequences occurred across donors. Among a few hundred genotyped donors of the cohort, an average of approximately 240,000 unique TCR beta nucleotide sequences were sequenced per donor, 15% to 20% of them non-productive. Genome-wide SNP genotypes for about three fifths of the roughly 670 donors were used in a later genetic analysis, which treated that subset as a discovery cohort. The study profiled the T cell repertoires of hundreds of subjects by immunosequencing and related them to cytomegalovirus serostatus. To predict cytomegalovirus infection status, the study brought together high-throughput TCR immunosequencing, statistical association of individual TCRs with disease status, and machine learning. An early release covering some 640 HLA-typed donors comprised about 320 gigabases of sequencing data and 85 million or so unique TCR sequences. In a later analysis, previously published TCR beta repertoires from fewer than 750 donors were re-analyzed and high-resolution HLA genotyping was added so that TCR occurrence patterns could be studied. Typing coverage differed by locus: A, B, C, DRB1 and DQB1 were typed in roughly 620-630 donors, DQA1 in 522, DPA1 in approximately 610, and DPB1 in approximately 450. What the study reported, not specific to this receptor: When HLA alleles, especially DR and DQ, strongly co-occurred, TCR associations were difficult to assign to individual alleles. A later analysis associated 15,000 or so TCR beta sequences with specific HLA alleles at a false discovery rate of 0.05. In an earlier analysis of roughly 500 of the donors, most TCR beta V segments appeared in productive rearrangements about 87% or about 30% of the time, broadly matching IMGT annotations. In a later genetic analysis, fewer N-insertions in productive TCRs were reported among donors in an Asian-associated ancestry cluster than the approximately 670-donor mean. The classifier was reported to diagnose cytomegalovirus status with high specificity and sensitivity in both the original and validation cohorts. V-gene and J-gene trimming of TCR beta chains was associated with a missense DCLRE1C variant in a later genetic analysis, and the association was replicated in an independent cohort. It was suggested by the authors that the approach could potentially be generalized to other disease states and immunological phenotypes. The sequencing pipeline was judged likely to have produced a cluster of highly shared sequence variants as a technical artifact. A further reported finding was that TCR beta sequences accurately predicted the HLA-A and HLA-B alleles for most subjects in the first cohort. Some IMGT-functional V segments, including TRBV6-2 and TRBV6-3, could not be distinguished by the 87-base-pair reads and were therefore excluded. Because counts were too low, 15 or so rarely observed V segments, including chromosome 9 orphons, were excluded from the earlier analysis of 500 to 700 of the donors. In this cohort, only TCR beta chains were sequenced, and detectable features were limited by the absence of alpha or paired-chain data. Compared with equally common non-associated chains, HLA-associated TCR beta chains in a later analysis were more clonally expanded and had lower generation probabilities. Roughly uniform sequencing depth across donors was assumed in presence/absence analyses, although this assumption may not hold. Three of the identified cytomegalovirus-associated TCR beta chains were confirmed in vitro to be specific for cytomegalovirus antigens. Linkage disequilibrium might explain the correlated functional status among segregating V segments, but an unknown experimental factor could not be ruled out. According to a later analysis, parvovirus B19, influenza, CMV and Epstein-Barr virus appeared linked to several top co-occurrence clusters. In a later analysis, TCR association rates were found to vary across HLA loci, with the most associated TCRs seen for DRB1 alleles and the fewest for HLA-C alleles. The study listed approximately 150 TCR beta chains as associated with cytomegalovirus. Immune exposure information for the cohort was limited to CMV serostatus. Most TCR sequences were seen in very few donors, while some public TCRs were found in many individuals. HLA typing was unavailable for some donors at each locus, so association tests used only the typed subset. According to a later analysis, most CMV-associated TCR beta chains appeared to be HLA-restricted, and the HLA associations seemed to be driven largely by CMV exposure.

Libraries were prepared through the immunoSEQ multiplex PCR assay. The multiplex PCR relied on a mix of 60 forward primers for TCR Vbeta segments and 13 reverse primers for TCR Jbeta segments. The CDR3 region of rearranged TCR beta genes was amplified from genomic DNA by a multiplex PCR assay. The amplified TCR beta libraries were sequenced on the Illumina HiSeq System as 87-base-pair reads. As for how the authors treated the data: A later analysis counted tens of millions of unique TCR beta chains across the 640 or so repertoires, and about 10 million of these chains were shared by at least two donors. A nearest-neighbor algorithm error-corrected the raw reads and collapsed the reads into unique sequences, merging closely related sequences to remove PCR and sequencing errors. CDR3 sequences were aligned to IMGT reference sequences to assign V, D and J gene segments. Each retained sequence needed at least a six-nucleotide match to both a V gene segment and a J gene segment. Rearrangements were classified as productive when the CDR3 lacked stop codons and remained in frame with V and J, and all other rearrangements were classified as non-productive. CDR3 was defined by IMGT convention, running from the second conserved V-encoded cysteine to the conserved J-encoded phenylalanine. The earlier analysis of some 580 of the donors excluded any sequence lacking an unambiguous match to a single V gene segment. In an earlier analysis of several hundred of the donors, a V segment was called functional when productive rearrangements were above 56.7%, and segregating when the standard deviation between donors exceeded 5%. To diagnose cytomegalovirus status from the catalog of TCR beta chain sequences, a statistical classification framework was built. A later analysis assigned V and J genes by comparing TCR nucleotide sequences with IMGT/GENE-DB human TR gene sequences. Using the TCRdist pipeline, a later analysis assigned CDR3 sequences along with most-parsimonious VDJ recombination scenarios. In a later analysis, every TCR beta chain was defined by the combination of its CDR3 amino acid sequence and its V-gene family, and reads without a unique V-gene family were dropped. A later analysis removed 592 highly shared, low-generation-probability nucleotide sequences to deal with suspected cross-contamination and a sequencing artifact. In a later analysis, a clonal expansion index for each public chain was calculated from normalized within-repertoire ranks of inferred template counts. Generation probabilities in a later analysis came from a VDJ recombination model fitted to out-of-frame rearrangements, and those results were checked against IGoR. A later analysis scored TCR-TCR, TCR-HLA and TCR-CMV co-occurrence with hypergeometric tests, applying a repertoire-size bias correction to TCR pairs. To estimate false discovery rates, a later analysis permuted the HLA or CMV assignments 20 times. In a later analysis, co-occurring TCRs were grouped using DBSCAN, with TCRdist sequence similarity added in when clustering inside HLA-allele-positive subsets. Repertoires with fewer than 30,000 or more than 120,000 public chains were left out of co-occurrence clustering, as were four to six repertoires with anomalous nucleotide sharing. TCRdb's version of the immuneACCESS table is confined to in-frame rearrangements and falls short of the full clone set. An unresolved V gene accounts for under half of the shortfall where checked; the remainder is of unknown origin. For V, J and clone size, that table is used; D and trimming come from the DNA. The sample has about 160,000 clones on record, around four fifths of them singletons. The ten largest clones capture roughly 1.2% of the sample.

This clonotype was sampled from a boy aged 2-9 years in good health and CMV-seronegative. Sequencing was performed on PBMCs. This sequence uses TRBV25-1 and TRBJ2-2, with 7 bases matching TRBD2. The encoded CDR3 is CASRRGRVATGELFF. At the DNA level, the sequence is TGTGCCAGCAGACGCGGGAGAGTAGCCACCGGGGAGCTGTTTTTT.